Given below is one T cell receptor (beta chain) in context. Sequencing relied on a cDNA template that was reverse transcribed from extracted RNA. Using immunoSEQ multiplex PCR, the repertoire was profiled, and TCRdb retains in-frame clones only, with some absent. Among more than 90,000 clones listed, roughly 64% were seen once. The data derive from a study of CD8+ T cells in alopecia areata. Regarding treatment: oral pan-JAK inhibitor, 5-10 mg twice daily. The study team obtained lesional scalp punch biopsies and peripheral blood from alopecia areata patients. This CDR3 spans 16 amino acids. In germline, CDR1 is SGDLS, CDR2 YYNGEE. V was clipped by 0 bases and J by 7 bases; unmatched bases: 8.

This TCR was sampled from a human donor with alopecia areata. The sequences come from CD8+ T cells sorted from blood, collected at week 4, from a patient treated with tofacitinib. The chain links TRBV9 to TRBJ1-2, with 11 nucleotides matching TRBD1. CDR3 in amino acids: CASSVVIGTGGSGYTF. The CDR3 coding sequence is TGTGCCAGCAGCGTAGTGATCGGGACAGGGGGAAGTGGCTACACCTTC. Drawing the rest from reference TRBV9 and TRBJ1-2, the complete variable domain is DSGVTQTPKHLITATGQRVTLRCSPRSGDLSVYWYQQSLDQGLQFLIQYYNGEERAKGNILERFSAQQFPDLHSELNLSSLELGDSALYFCASSVVIGTGGSGYTFGSGTRLTVV.